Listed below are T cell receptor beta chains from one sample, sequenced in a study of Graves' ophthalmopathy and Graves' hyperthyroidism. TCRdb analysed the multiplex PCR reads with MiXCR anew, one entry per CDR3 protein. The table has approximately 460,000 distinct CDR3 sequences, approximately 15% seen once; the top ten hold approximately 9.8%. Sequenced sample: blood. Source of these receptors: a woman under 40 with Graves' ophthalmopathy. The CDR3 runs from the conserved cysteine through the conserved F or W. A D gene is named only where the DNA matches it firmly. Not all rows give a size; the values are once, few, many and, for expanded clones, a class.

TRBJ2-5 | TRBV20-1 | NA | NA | TGCAGTGCCACAGGCTGGAGTCAAGAGACCCAGTACTTC | CSATGWSQETQYF
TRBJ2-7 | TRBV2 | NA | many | TGTGCCAGCAGTGAATCCAGATACTCCTACGAGCAGTACTTC | CASSESRYSYEQYF
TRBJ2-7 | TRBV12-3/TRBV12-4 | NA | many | TGTGCCAGCAGCATATCTCGGGGCTCCGAGCAGTACTTC | CASSISRGSEQYF
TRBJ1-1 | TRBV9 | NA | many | TGTGCCAGCAGCGCATTACTTAACACTGAAGCTTTCTTT | CASSALLNTEAFF
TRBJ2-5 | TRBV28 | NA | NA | TGTGCCAGCAGTTTATGGAGGAATCAAGAGACCCAGTACTTC | CASSLWRNQETQYF
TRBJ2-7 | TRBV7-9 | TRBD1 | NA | TGTGCCAGCAGCTTAGTGGCGGACAGGGGTCACGAGCAGTACTTC | CASSLVADRGHEQYF
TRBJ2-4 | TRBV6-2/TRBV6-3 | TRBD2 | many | TGTGCCAGCAGTTCTCACTATGGACTAGCGGGAGGGGACCTAGCCAAAAACATTCAGTACTTC | CASSSHYGLAGGDLAKNIQYF
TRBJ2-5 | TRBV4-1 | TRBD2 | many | TGCGCCAGCAGCTTTGGGACTAGCGGGCGGCAAGAGACCCAGTACTTC | CASSFGTSGRQETQYF
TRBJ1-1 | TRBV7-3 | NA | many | TGTGCCAGCAGCTTTGTCGACAGCACTGAAGCTTTCTTT | CASSFVDSTEAFF
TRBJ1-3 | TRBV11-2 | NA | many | TGTGCCAGCAGCTTAGAATGGGCTAACTCTGGAAACACCATATATTTT | CASSLEWANSGNTIYF
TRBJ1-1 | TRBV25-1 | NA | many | TGTGCCAGCAGTGAATCCCCTGGGCCCATCGAAGCTTTCTTT | CASSESPGPIEAFF
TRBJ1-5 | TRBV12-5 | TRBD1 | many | TGTGCTAGTGGTACCGACAGGGGACCCAATCAGCCCCAGCATTTT | CASGTDRGPNQPQHF
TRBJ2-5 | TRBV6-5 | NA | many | TGTGCCAGCAGTTACGGTCAGGCCAGAGAGACCCAGTACTTC | CASSYGQARETQYF
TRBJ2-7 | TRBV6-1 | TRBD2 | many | TGTGCCAGCAGTGGGACCGGGGGGGCGCGCAGCGAGCAGTACTTC | CASSGTGGARSEQYF
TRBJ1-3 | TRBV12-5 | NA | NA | TGTGCTAGTGGTCATACCCGAAACACCATATATTTT | CASGHTRNTIYF
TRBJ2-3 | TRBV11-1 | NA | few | TGTGCCAGCAGCCCTGTTTTAGGGGGGAAGCAAGATACGCAGTATTTT | CASSPVLGGKQDTQYF
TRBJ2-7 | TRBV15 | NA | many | TGTGCCACCAGCAGAGGGGGGGGCGGGTACGAGCAGTACTTC | CATSRGGGGYEQYF
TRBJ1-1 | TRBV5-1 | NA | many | TGCGCCAGCAGCCCCGGGGGACACTATGAAGCTTTCTTT | CASSPGGHYEAFF
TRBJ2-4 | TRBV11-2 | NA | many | TGTGCCAGCAGCTTAGCTTCGGGTCCCAAAAACATTCAGTACTTC | CASSLASGPKNIQYF
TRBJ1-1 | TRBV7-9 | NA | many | TGTGCCAGCCAGGGAGGGGGGCGACCTTTCTTT | CASQGGGRPFF
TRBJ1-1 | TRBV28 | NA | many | TGTGCCAGCATCCCATGGGGGGGGCGGAGGACTGAAGCTTTCTTT | CASIPWGGRRTEAFF
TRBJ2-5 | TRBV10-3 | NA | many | TGTGCCATGGGGAGAGGAGGGAACCAAGAGACCCAGTACTTC | CAMGRGGNQETQYF
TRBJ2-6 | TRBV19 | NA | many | TGTGCCAGTAGTAAAGTCAGGGGTTTAAGCTCTGGGGCCAACGTCCTGACTTTC | CASSKVRGLSSGANVLTF
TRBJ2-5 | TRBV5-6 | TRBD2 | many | TGTGCCAGCAGCGGTCTAGCGGCCCAAGAGACCCAGTACTTC | CASSGLAAQETQYF
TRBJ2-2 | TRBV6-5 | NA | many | TGTGCCAGCAGTTACCTGGTTACCGGGGAGCTGTTTTTT | CASSYLVTGELFF
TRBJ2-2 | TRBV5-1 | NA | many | TGCGCCAGCAGCTTAGATACACCGGTGGAGCTGTTTTTT | CASSLDTPVELFF
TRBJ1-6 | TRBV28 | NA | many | TGTGCCAGCAGTCCCCAGGGTGGTTATTCACCCCTCCACTTT | CASSPQGGYSPLHF
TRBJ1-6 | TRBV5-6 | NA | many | TGTGCCAGCAGCTTTCGTCAGGGTAATTCACCCCTCCACTTT | CASSFRQGNSPLHF
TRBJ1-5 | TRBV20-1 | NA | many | TGCAGTGCTAGAGATGGGGGTACGGGTCAGCCCCAGCATTTT | CSARDGGTGQPQHF
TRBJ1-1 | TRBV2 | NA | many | TGTGCCAGCATCACCAGCGCTGAAGCTTTCTTT | CASITSAEAFF
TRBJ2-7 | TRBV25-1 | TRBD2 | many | TGTGCCAGCACCGGGACTAGCGGGAGCCCAAACCCCTACGAGCAGTACTTC | CASTGTSGSPNPYEQYF
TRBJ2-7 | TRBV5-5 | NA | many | TGTGCCAGCAGCCCGGAAGGCGGTCACACCTACGAGCAGTACTTC | CASSPEGGHTYEQYF
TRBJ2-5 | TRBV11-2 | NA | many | TGTGCCAGCAGCTTAGATTCAGGGGGGGGGGAGACCCAGTACTTC | CASSLDSGGGETQYF
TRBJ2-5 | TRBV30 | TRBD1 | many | TGTGCCTGGAGCCAGCGGGACAGGGTAGGAATCCAGTACTTC | CAWSQRDRVGIQYF
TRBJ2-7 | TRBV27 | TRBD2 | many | TGTGCCAGCAGCGCCTTCGGGGGGTTCTACGAGCAGTACTTC | CASSAFGGFYEQYF
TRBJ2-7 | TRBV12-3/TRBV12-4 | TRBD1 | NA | TGTGCCAGCAGTACAGGGGGCGAAGGGCAGTACTTC | CASSTGGEGQYF
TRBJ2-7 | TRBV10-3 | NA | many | TGTGCCATCAGTGAAGCAGGGGACGAGCAGTACTTC | CAISEAGDEQYF
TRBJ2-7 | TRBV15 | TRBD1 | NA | TGTGCCACCAGCAGAGGACAGGGGCGCGAGCAGTACTTC | CATSRGQGREQYF
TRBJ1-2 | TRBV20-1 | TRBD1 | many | TGCAGTGCCCTGGGACAGTTATATGGCTACACCTTC | CSALGQLYGYTF
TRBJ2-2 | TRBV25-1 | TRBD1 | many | TGTGCCACCAATTCCGGGACAGGGGTTTTTGCGAAACCGAACACCGGGGAGCTGTTTTTT | CATNSGTGVFAKPNTGELFF
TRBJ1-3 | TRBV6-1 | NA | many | TGTGCCAGCAGCCCACAGGGATTCTCTGGAAACACCATATATTTT | CASSPQGFSGNTIYF
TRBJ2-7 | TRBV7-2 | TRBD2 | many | TGTGCCAGCAGCACGACTAGCGGGGACTCCTACGAGCAGTACTTC | CASSTTSGDSYEQYF
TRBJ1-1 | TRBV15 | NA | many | TGTGCCACCAGCCTCCAACACAGGAGGGGAGAGAGCACTGAAGCTTTCTTT | CATSLQHRRGESTEAFF
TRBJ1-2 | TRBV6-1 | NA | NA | TGTGCCAGCAGGGCTCCGGGGGCACGTGGCTACACCTTC | CASRAPGARGYTF
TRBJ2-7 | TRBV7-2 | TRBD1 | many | TGTGCCAGCAGCCTCGACAGGGGGATTTCCTACGAGCAGTACTTC | CASSLDRGISYEQYF
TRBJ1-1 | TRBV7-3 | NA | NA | TGTGCCAGCAGCTCTTGGGCAGGGTCGGGGACTGAAGCTTTCTTT | CASSSWAGSGTEAFF
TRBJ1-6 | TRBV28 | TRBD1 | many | TGTGCCAGCAGTGGACAGGGGGCTAGGGAATCCCCCCTCCACTTT | CASSGQGARESPLHF
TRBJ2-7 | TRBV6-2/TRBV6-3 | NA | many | TGTGCCAGCATCAACCCCGGGAGCCCCTACGAGCAGTACTTC | CASINPGSPYEQYF
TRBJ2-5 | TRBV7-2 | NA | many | TGTGCCAGCAGTCAGCAGATCCGGCAAGAGACCCAGTACTTC | CASSQQIRQETQYF
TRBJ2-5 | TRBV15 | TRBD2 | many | TGTGCCACCAGCCGTGCAAGGACTAGCGGGACTCAAGAGACCCAGTACTTC | CATSRARTSGTQETQYF
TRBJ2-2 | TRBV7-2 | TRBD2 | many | TGTGCCAGCAGCCTGACTAGCGGGAAAATCGGGGAGCTGTTTTTT | CASSLTSGKIGELFF
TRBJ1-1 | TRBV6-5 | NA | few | TGTGCCAGCAGTTACCCCGGGGGCGACCTGGAAGCTTTCTTT | CASSYPGGDLEAFF
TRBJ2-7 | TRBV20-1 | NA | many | TGCAGTGCTAGAGATTTGGGGGGCAGGGGCTACGAGCAGTACTTC | CSARDLGGRGYEQYF
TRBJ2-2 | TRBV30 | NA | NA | TGTGCCTGGAGTGTTACGGGACGGGGGGCTAGGGAGCTGTTTTTT | CAWSVTGRGARELFF
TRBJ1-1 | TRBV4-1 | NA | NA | TGCGCCAGCAGCCAAGATCTCGGAGGGTACTTTGAAGCTTTCTTT | CASSQDLGGYFEAFF
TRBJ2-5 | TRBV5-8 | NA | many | TGTGCCAGCGATTGGACCCAGTACTTC | CASDWTQYF
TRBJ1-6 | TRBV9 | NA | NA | TGTGCCAGCAGCGTAGATGGGAGGGCGAGTGATTCACCCCTCCACTTT | CASSVDGRASDSPLHF
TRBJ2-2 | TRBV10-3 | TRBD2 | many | TGTGCCATCAGTGAGTCAGCGGGAGGGGACACCGGGGAGCTGTTTTTT | CAISESAGGDTGELFF
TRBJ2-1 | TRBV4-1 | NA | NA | TGCGCCAGCAGCCAAGGAGCCCTGGGGGGCTCCTACAATGAGCAGTTCTTC | CASSQGALGGSYNEQFF